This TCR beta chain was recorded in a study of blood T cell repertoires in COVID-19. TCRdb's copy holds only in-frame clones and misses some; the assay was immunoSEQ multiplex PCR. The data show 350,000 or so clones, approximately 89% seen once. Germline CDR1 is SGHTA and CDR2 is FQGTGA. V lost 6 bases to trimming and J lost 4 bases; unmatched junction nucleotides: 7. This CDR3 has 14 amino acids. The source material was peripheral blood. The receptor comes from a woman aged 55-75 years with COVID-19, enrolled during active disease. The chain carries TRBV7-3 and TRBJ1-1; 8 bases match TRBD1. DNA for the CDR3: TGTGCCAGCAGGTCGCGGGACAGGACCACTGAAGCTTTCTTT. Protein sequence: CASRSRDRTTEAFF.